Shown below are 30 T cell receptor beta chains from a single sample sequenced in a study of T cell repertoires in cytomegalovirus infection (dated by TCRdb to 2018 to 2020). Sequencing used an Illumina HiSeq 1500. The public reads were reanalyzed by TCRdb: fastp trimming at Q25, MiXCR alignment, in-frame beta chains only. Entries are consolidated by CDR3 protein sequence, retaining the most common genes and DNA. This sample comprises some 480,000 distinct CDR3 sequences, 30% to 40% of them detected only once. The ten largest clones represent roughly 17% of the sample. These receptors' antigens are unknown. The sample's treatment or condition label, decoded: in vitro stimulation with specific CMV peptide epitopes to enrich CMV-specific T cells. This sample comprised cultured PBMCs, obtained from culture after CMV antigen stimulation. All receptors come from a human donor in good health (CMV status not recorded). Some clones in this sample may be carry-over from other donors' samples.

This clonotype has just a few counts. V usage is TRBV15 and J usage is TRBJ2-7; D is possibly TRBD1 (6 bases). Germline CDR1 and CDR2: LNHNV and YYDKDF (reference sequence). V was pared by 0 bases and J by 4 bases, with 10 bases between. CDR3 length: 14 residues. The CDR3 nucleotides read TGTGCCACCAGCAGAGATAGGGGACAATACGAGCAGTACTTC. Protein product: CATSRDRGQYEQYF.

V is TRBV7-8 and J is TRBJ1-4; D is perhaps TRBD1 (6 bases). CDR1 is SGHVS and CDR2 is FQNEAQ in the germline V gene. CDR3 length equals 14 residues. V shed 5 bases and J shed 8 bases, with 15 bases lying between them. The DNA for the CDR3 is TGTGCCAGCAGCCAGGGGCGCCTCGGGGAAAAACTGTTTTTT. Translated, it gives CASSQGRLGEKLFF. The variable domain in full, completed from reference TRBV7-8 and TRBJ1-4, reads GAGVSQSPRYKVAKRGQDVALRCDPISGHVSLFWYQQALGQGPEFLTYFQNEAQLDKSGLPSDRFFAERPEGSVSTLKIQRTQQEDSAVYLCASSQGRLGEKLFFGSGTQLSVL.

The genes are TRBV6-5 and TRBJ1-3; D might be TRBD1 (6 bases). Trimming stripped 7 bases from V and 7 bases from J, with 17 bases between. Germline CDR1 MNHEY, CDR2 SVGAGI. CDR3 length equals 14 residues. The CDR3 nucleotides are TGTGCCAGCAAAGATGCGGGGGCGGGGAACACCATATATTTT. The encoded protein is CASKDAGAGNTIYF.

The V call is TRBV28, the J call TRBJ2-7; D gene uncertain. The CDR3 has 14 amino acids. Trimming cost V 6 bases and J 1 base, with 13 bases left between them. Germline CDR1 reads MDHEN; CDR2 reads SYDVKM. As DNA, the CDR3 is TGTGCCAGCAGGTCTCAGGCTCCTTCCTACGAGCAGTACTTC. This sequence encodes CASRSQAPSYEQYF. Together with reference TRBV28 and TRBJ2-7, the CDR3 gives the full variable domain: DVKVTQSSRYLVKRTGEKVFLECVQDMDHENMFWYRQDPGLGLRLIYFSYDVKMKEKGDIPEGYSVSREKKERFSLILESASTNQTSMYLCASRSQAPSYEQYFGPGTRLTVT.

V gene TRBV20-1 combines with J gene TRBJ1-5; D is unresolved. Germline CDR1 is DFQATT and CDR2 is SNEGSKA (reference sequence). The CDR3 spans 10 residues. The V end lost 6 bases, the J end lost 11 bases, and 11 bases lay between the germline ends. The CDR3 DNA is TGCAGTGCGGCCCGGCGAGCCCAGCATTTT. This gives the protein CSAARRAQHF.

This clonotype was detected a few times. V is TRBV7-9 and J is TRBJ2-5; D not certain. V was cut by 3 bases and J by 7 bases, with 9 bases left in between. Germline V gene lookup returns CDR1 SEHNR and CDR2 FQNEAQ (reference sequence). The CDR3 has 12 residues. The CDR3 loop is CASSLAWRTQYF. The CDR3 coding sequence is TGTGCCAGCAGCTTGGCGTGGAGGACCCAGTACTTC.

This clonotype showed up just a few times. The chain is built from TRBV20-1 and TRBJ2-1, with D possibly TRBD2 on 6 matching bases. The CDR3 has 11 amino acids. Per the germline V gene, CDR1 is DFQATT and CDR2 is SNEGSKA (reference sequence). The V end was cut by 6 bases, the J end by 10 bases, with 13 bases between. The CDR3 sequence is CSALRESEQFF. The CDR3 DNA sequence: TGCAGTGCCTTGCGGGAATCCGAGCAGTTCTTC.

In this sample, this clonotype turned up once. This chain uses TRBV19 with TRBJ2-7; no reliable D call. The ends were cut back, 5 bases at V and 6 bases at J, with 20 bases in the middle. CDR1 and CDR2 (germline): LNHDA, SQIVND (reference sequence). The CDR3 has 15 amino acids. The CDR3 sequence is CASSPSSFLGIEQYF. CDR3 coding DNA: TGTGCCAGTAGTCCATCCAGTTTTCTGGGGATCGAGCAGTACTTC.

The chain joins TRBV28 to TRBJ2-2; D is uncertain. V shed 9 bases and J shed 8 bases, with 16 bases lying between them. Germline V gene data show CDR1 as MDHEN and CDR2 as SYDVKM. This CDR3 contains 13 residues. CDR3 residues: CASKRVGPGELFF. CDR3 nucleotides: TGTGCCAGTAAACGGGTCGGACCAGGGGAGCTGTTTTTT.

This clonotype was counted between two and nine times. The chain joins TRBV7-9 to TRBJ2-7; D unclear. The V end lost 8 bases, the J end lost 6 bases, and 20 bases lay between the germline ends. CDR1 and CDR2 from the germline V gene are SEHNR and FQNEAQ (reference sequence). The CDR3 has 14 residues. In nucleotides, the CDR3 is TGTGCCAGCTCCCCCCTAAGGGCCTCAGGCGAGCAGTACGTC. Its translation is CASSPLRASGEQYV.

CDR3 in DNA: TGTGCCAGCAGCTTACGACCACAGGGGGCCCAAGAGACCCAGTACTTC. It encodes CASSLRPQGAQETQYF. The rearrangement joins TRBV7-2 to TRBJ2-5; 9 bases are a match to TRBD1. The CDR3 is made up of 16 amino acids. Per the germline V gene, CDR1 is SGHTA and CDR2 is FQGNSA. The V and J ends lost 2 bases and 1 base, in that order; junction bases with no gene match: 5.

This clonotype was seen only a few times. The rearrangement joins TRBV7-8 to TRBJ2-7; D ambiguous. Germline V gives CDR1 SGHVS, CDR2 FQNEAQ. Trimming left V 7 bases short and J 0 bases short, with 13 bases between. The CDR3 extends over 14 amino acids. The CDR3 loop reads CASMPGRSSYEQYF. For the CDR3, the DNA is TGTGCCAGCATGCCCGGACGGAGCTCCTACGAGCAGTACTTC.

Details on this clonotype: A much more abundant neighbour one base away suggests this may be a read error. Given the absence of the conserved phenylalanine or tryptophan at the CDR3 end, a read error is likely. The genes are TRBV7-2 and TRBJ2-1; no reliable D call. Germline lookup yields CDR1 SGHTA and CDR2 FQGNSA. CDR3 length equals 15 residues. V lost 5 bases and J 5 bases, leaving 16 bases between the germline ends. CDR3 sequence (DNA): TGTGCCAGCAGCCTTATCTCGACGGTTAACAATGAGCAGTTCTGC. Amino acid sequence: CASSLISTVNNEQFC.

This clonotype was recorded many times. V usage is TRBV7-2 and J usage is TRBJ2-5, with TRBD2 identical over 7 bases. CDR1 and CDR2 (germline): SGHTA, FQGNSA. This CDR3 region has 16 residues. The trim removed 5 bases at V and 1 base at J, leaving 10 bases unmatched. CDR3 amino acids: CASSLYAGDLQETQYF. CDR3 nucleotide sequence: TGTGCCAGCAGCCTTTATGCGGGAGACCTCCAAGAGACCCAGTACTTC.

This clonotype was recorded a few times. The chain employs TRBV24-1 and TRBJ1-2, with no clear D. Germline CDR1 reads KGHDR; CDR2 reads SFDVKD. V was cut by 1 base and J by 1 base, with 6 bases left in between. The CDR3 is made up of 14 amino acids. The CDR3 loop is CATSDFDINYGYTF. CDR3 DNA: TGTGCCACCAGTGATTTCGATATTAACTATGGCTACACCTTC.

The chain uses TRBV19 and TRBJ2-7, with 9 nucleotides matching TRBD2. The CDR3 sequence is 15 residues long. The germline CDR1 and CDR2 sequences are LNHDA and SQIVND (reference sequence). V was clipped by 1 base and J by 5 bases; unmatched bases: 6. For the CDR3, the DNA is TGTGCCAGTAGTATAGCCGCGGGAGGGCCCCACGAGCAGTACTTC. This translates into CASSIAAGGPHEQYF.

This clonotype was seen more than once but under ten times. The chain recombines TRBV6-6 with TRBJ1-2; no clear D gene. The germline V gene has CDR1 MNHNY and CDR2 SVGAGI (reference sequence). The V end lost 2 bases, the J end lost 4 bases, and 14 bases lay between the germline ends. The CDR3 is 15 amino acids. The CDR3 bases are TGTGCCAGCAGTTACCTCTCCGGCCGGGGCTATGGCTACACCTTC. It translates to CASSYLSGRGYGYTF.

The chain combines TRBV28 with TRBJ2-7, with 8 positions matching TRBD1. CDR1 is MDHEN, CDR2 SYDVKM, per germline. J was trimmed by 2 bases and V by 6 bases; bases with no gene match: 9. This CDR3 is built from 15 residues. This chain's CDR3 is CASSLTWTGTYEQYF. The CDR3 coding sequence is TGTGCCAGCAGCCTAACCTGGACAGGGACCTACGAGCAGTACTTC.

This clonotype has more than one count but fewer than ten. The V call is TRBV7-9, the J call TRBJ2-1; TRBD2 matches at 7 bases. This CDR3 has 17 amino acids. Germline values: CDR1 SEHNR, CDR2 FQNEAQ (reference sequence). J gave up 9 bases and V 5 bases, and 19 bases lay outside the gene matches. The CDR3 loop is CASSPRSGGIRISEQFF. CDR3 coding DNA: TGTGCCAGCAGCCCTCGATCGGGGGGAATCCGGATCAGTGAGCAGTTCTTC.

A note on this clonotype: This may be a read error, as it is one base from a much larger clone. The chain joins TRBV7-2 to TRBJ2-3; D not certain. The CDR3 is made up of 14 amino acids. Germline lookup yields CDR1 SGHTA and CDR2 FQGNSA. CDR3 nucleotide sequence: TGTGCCGGCAGCTTAGCCCTCTACACAGATACGCAGTATTTT. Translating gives CAGSLALYTDTQYF. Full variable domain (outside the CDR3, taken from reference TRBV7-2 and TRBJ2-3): GAGVSQSPSNKVTEKGKDVELRCDPISGHTALYWYRQSLGQGLEFLIYFQGNSAPDKSGLPSDRFSAERTGGSVSTLTIQRTQQEDSAVYLCAGSLALYTDTQYFGPGTRLTVL.

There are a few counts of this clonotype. CDR3 protein: CASSETGIVYGYTF. CDR3 DNA: TGTGCCAGCAGTGAGACAGGGATAGTCTATGGCTACACCTTC. The V and J genes are TRBV25-1 and TRBJ1-2; the match to TRBD1 covers 7 bases. The CDR3 spans 14 residues. Germline lookup yields CDR1 MGHDK and CDR2 SYGVNS. The V segment lost 3 bases and the J segment 4 bases; nucleotides outside the gene matches: 5.

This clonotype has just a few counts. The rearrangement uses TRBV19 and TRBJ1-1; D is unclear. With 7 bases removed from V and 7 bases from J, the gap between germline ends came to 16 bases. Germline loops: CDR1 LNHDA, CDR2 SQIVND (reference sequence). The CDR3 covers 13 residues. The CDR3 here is CASIGFPSLEAFF. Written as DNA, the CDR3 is TGTGCCAGTATTGGGTTCCCCTCCCTTGAAGCTTTCTTT.

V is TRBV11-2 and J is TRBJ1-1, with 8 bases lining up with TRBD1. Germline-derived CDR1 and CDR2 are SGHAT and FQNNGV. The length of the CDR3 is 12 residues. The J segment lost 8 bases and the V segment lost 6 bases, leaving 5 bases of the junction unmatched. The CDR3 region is CASSRQGTEAFF. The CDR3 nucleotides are TGTGCCAGCAGTCGACAGGGGACAGAAGCTTTCTTT.

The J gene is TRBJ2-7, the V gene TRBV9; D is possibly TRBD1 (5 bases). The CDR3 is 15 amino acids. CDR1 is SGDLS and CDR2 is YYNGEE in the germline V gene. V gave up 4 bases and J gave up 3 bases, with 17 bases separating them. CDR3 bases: TGTGCCAGCAGCCCATCAGGGTCCCCTCTCTACGAGCAGTACTTC. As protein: CASSPSGSPLYEQYF.

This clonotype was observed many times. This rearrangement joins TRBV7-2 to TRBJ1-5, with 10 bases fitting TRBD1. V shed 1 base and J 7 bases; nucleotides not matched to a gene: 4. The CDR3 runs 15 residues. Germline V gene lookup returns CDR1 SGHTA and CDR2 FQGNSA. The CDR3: CASSLGDRGDQPQHF. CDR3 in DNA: TGTGCCAGCAGCTTAGGGGACAGGGGCGACCAGCCCCAGCATTTT.

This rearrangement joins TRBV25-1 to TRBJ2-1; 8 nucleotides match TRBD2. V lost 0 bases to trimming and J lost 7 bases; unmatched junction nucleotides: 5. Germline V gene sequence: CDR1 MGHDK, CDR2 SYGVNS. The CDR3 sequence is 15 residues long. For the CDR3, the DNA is TGTGCCAGCAGTGAATATGGCGGGAGGATAAATGAGCAGTTCTTC. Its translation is CASSEYGGRINEQFF. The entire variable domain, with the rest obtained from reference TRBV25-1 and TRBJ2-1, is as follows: EADIYQTPRYLVIGTGKKITLECSQTMGHDKMYWYQQDPGMELHLIHYSYGVNSTEKGDLSSESTVSRIRTEHFPLTLESARPSHTSQYLCASSEYGGRINEQFFGPGTRLTVL.

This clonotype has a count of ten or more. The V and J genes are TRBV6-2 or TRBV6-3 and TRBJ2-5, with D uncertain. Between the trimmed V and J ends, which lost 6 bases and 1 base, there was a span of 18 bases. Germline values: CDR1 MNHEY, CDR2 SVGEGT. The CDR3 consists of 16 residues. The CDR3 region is CASSPPTELTQETQYF. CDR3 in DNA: TGTGCCAGCAGCCCACCTACGGAGCTAACCCAAGAGACCCAGTACTTC.

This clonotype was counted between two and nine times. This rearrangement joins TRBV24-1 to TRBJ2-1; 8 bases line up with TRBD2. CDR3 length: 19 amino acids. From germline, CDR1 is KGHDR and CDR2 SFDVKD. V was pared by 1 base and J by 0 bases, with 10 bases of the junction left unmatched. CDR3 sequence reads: CATSDFFSGDISSYNEQFF. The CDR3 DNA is TGTGCCACCAGTGATTTCTTTAGCGGGGATATTAGCTCCTACAATGAGCAGTTCTTC.

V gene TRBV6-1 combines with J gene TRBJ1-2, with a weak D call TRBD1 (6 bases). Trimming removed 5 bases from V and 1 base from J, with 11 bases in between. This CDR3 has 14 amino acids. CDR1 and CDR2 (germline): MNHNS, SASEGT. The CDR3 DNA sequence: TGTGCCAGCAGTCCTACAGGGCTTAACTATGGCTACACCTTC. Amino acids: CASSPTGLNYGYTF.

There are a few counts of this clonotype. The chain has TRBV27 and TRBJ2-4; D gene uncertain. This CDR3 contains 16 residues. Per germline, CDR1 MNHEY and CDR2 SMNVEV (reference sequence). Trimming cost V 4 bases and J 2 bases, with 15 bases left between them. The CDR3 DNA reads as TGTGCCAGCAGTTCCCCTACGAGAGAAACCAAAAACATTCAGTACTTC. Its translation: CASSSPTRETKNIQYF.